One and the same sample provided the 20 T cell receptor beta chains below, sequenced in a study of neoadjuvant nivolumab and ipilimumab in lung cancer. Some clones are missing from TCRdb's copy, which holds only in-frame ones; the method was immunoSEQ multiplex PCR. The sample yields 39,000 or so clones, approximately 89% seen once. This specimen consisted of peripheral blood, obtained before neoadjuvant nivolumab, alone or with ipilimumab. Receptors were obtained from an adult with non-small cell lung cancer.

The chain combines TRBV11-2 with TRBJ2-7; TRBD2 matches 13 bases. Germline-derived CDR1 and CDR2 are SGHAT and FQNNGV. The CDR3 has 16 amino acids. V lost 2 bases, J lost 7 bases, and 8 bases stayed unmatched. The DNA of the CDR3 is TGTGCCAGCAGCTTATCCGGACTAGCGGGAGTAAGGGAGCAGTACTTC. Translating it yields CASSLSGLAGVREQYF.

The CDR3 region is CASSDTGGPTIKSNNEQFF. CDR3 DNA sequence: TGTGCCAGCAGCGACACGGGAGGGCCAACCATCAAATCAAACAATGAGCAGTTCTTC. The chain couples TRBV9 to TRBJ2-1; TRBD2 agrees at 8 bases. CDR3 length equals 19 residues. From germline, CDR1 is SGDLS and CDR2 YYNGEE. J lost 5 bases, V lost 3 bases, and 19 bases had no gene match.

In DNA, the CDR3 is TGTGCCAGCAGTTTGGGTGGTAGCGGGAGGGGGCGGCAGTACTTC. It yields the protein CASSLGGSGRGRQYF. The chain uses TRBV28 and TRBJ2-5, with 11 bases matching TRBD2. V lost 3 bases, J lost 11 bases, and 11 bases stayed unmatched. The germline gives CDR1 MDHEN, CDR2 SYDVKM. The CDR3 runs to 15 residues.

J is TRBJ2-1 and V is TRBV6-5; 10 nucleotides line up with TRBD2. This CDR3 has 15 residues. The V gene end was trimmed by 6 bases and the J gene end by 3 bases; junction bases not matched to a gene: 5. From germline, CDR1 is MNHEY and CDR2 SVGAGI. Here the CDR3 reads CASSSGLADYNEQFF. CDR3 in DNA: TGTGCCAGCAGCTCCGGACTAGCGGACTACAATGAGCAGTTCTTC.

CDR3 protein: CASSPRAGEGGAFF. CDR3 in DNA: TGTGCCAGCAGCCCTCGCGCGGGGGAGGGGGGAGCTTTCTTT. The J gene is TRBJ1-1, the V gene TRBV11-3; maybe TRBD1 (6 bases). The CDR3 sequence is 14 residues long. CDR1 SGHNT and CDR2 YENEEA come from the germline V gene. The V gene lost 5 bases and the J gene lost 10 bases, with 20 bases spanning the gap.

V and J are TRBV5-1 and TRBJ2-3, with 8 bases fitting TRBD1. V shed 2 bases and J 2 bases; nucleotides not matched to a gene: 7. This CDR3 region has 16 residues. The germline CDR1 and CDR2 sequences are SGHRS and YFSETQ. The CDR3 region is CASSLNGQGDTDTQYF. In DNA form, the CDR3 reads TGCGCCAGCAGCTTAAATGGACAGGGTGACACAGATACGCAGTATTTT.

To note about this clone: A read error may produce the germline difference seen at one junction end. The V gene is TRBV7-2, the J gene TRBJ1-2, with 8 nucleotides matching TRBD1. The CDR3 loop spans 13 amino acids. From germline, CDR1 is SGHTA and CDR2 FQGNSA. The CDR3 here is CASSPSRTGRVDF. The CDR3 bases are TGTGCCAGCAGCCCTAGCAGGACAGGGCGAGTCGACTTC.

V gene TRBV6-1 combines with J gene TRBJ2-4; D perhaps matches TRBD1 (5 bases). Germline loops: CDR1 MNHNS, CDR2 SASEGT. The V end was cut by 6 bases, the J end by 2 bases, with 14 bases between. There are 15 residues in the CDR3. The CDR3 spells CASREYRGSKNIQYF. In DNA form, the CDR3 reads TGTGCCAGCAGAGAGTATAGGGGCTCCAAAAACATTCAGTACTTC.

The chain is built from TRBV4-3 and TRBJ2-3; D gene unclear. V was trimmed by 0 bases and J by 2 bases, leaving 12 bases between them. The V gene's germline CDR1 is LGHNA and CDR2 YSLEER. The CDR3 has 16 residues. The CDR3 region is CASSQDTGRITDTQYF. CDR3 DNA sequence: TGCGCCAGCAGCCAAGATACGGGCAGGATCACAGATACGCAGTATTTT.

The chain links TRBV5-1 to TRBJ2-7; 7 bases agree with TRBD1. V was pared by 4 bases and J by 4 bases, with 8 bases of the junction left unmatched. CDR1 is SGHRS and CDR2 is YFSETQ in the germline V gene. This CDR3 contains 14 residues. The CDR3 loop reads CASSDGTAVYEQYF. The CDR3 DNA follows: TGCGCCAGCAGCGACGGGACAGCTGTATACGAGCAGTACTTC.

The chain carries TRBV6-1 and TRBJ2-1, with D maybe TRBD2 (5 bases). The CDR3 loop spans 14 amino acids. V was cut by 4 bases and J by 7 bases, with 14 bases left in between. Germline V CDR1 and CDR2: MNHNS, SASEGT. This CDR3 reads CASSGGEGWNEQFF. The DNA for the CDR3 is TGTGCCAGCAGTGGGGGAGAGGGCTGGAATGAGCAGTTCTTC.

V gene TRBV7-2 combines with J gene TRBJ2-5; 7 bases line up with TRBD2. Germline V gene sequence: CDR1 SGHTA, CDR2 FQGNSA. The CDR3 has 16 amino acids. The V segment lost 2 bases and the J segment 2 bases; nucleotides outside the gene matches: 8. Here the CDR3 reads CASSLKGGSFQETQYF. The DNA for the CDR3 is TGTGCCAGCAGCTTAAAGGGCGGGAGCTTTCAAGAGACCCAGTACTTC.

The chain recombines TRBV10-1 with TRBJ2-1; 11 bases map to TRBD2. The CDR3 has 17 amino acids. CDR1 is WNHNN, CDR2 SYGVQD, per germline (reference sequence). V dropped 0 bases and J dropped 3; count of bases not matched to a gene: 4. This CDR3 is CASSESTGLADYNEQFF. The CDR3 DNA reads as TGCGCCAGCAGTGAGTCCACGGGACTAGCGGACTACAATGAGCAGTTCTTC.

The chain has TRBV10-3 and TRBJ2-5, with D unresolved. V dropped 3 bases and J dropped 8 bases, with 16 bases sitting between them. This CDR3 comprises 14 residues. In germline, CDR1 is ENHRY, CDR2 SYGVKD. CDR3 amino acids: CAISDGLSADTQYF. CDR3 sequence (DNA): TGTGCCATCAGTGATGGGTTATCGGCCGATACCCAGTACTTC.

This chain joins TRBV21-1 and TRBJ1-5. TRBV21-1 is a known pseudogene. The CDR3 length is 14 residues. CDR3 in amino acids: CASGVGSGGQPQHF. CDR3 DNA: TGTGCCAGCGGCGTTGGCAGCGGCGGTCAGCCCCAGCATTTT.

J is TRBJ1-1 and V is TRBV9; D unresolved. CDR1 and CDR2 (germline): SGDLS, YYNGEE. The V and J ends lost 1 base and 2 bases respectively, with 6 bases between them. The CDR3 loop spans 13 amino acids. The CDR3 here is CASSVLENTEAFF. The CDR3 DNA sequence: TGTGCCAGCAGCGTACTAGAAAACACTGAAGCTTTCTTT.

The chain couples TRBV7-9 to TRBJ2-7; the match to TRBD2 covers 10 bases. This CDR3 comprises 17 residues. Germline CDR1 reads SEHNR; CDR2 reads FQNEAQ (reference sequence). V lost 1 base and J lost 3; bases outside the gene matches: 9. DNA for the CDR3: TGTGCCAGCAGCTTAGATAGGACTAGCGGAGCGCGCTACGAGCAGTACTTC. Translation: CASSLDRTSGARYEQYF. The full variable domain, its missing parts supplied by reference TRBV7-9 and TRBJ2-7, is DTGVSQNPRHKITKRGQNVTFRCDPISEHNRLYWYRQTLGQGPEFLTYFQNEAQLEKSRLLSDRFSAERPKGSFSTLEIQRTEQGDSAMYLCASSLDRTSGARYEQYFGPGTRLTVT.

CDR3 loop: CASSMQDTGFGYTF. The DNA of the CDR3 is TGTGCCAGTAGTATGCAAGACACAGGGTTCGGCTACACCTTC. The V call is TRBV19, the J call TRBJ1-2; TRBD1 is a possible D gene (6 bases). In germline, CDR1 is LNHDA, CDR2 SQIVND (reference sequence). The CDR3 sequence is 14 residues long. Trimming left V 3 bases short and J 8 bases short, with 16 bases between. Complete variable domain (other parts from reference TRBV19 and TRBJ1-2): DGGITQSPKYLFRKEGQNVTLSCEQNLNHDAMYWYRQDPGQGLRLIYYSQIVNDFQKGDIAEGYSVSREKKESFPLTVTSAQKNPTAFYLCASSMQDTGFGYTFGSGTRLTVV.

CDR3 loop: CASSPAGSSYNEQFF. The CDR3 bases are TGTGCCAGCTCACCAGCGGGTTCCTCCTACAATGAGCAGTTCTTC. The V gene is TRBV18, the J gene TRBJ2-1, with a possible D match to TRBD2 (5 bases). CDR1 is KGHSH and CDR2 is LQKENI in the germline V gene. V was cut by 2 bases and J by 0 bases, with 8 bases left in between. The CDR3 totals 15 residues.

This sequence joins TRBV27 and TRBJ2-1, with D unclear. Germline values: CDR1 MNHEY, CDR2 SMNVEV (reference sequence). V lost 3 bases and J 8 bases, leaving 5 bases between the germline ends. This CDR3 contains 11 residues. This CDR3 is CASSFSHEQFF. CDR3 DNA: TGTGCCAGCAGTTTTTCCCATGAGCAGTTCTTC.